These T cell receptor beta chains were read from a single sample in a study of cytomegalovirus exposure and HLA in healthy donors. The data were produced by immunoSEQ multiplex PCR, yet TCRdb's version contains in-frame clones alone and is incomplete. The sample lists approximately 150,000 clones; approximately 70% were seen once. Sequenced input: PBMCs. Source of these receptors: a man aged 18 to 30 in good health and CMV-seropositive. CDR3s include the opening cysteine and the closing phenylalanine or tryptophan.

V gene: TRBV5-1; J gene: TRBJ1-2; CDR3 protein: CASSLEPRGSNYGCTF
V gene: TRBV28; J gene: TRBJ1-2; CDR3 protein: CASSFGKDYGYTF
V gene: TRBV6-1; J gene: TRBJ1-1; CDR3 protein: CASSEFNPGGLGDQAFF
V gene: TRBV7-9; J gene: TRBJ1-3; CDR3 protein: CASSFDRGGNTIYF
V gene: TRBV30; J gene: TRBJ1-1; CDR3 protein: CAWRRQGATEAFF
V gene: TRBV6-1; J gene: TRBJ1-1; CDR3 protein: CASTESVMNTEAFF
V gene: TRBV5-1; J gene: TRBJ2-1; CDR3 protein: CASSLGSNEQFF
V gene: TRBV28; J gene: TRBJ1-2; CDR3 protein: CASSSHRDRTAYGYTF
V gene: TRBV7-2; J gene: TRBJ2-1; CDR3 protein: CASSAQTVNNEQFF
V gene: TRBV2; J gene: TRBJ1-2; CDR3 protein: CASSVAGRNYGYTF
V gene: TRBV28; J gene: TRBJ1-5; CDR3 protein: CASTPVVPEGQPQHF
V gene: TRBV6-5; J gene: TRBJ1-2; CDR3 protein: CASAKPGQGARSYTF
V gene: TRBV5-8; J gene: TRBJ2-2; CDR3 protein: CASSNTGGAGELFF
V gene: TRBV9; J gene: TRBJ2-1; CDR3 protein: CASSFIAGGAYNEQFF
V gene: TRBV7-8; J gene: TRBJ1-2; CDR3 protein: CASTWGRGGAYGGYTF
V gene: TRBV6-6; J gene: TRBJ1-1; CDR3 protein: CASIKGYYTEAFF
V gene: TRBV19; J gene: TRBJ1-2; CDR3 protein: CASSTRDRQMGYTF
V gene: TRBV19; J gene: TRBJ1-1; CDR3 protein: CASSIDGGLQSAEAFF
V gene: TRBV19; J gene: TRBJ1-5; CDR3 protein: CASRPRAFQPQHF